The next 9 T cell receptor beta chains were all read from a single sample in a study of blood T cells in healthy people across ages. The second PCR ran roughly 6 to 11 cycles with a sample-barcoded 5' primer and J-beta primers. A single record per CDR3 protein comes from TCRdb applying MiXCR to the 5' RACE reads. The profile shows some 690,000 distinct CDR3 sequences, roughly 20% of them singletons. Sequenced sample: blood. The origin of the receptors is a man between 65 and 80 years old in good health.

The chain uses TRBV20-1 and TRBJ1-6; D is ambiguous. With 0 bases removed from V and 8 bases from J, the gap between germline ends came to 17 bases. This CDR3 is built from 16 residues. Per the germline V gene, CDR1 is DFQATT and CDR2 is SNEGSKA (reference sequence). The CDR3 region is CSARDSSGWQHSPLHF. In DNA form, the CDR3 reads TGCAGTGCTAGAGATAGTTCAGGATGGCAGCATTCACCCCTCCACTTT.

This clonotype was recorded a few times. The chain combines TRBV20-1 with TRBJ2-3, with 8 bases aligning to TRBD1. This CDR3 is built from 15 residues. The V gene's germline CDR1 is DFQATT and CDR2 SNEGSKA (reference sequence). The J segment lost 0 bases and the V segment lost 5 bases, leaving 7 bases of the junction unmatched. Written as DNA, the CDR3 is TGCAGTGCTGAACCCCGACAGGGGAGCACAGATACGCAGTATTTT. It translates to CSAEPRQGSTDTQYF.

The CDR3 coding sequence is TGCGCCAGCAGCTTGTGGGCGGGAGCTGAAGAGACCCAGTACTTC. Residues: CASSLWAGAEETQYF. This chain joins TRBV5-1 and TRBJ2-5, with 7 bases fitting TRBD2. The CDR3 spans 15 residues. Germline assignment: CDR1 SGHRS and CDR2 YFSETQ. The ends lost 1 base at V and 3 bases at J; junction bases unmatched: 6.

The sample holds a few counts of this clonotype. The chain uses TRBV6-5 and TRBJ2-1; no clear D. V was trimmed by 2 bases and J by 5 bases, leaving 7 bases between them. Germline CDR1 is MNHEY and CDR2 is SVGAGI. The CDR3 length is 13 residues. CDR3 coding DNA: TGTGCCAGCAGTTACAGTGGGGACAATGAGCAGTTCTTC. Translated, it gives CASSYSGDNEQFF.

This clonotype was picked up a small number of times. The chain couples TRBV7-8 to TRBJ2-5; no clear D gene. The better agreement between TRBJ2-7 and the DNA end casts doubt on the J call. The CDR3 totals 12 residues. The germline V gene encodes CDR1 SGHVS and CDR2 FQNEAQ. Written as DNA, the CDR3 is TGTGCCAGCAGTGGTGTTTCCTACGAGCAGTACGTC. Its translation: CASSGVSYEQYV.

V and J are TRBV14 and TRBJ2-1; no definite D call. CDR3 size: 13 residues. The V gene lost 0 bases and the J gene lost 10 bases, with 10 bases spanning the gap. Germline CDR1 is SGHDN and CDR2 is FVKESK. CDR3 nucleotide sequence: TGTGCCAGCAGCCAAGAATTATTGGGAGAGCAGTTCTTC. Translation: CASSQELLGEQFF.

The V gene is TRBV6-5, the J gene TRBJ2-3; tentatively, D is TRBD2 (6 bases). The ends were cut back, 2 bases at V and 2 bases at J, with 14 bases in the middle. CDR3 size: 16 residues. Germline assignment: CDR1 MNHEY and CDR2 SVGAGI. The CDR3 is CASSYVQGGPTDTQYF. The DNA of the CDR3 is TGTGCCAGCAGTTACGTCCAGGGAGGACCCACAGATACGCAGTATTTT.

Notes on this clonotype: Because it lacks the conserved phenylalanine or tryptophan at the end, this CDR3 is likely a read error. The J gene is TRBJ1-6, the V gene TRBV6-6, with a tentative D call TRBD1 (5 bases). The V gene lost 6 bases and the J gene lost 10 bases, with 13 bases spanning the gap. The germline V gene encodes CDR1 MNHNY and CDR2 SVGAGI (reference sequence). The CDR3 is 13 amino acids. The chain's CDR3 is CASRGEGRSPLHL. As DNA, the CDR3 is TGTGCCAGCAGGGGGGAGGGTCGCTCACCCCTCCACCTT.

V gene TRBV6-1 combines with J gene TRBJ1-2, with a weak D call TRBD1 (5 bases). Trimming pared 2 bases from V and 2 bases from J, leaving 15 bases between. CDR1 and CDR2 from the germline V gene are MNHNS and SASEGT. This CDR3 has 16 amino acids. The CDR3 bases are TGTGCCAGCAGTGAATCATCCCTCAGGGTAAACTATGGCTACACCTTC. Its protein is CASSESSLRVNYGYTF.